This T cell receptor beta chain was captured by sequencing in a study of cytotoxic CD8 clonotypes in ibrutinib-treated CLL. Whole-study context: An average of 255,043 productive templates and 94,082 productive rearrangements was obtained per sample.

Only in-frame clones appear in the TCRdb table, and some are missing; sequencing was by immunoSEQ multiplex PCR. Found here are fewer than 400,000 clones, 67% of them singletons; the top ten hold roughly 6.7%. This clone was detected only a few times. No antigen is known for it. Germline assignment: CDR1 SNHLY and CDR2 FYNNEI. The CDR3 is made up of 17 amino acids. Trimming pared 6 bases from V and 1 base from J, leaving 21 bases between. TCR beta libraries used roughly 2 micrograms of DNA from cryopreserved PBMCs. Study-level results: Samples were collected at differing times from sustained-remission and progressing patients.

This chain joins TRBV2 and TRBJ1-1; possible D gene TRBD1, 5 bases. The sample in question was PBMCs, obtained after 36 months of ibrutinib treatment. The origin of this receptor is a human donor with chronic lymphocytic leukemia. The CDR3 here is CASRRYRSGHSNTEAFF. The CDR3 DNA is TGTGCCAGCAGACGATACAGATCTGGACACTCGAACACTGAAGCTTTCTTT.